The entry that follows covers one T cell receptor (beta chain) sequence. V lost 1 base and J lost 2, with 5 bases in between. The germline CDR1 and CDR2 sequences are SEHNR and FQNEAQ (reference sequence). This CDR3 has 13 amino acids. Generated by immunoSEQ multiplex PCR, the TCRdb table keeps only in-frame clones and is missing some. The table lists about 90,000 clones, less than 85% of them singletons, with 10% to 13% in the top ten. This specimen belongs to a study of blood T cell repertoires in COVID-19. This sequence was found in a woman aged 70 to 79 with acute or convalescent COVID-19. The J gene is TRBJ1-2, the V gene TRBV7-9, with no clear D. The source material was peripheral blood. The CDR3 loop is CASSLESNYGYTF. The CDR3 nucleotides are TGTGCCAGCAGCTTAGAATCGAACTATGGCTACACCTTC.